This entry concerns a single T cell receptor (beta chain). This sample was taken from a study of blood T cell repertoires in COVID-19. In the source study's methods: Reference gene primer amplification gave nucleated cell count estimates. The repertoire was sequenced with immunoSEQ multiplex PCR; TCRdb's copy has only in-frame clones and lacks some. V and J calls and clone size are as listed in that table; D and trimming were resolved from the DNA. The data contain a few hundred thousand clones, 87% of them seen just once; the ten biggest clones take up about a tenth. The cohort comprised adults aged about 18 to 89 years residing in about two dozen US areas. The germline CDR1 and CDR2 sequences are LGHDT and YNNKEL (reference sequence). J gave up 8 bases and V 1 base, and 12 bases lay outside the gene matches. The CDR3 is 17 residues long.

This clonotype originated in a man between 18 and 35 years old with acute COVID-19. This sequence joins TRBV3-1 (or the pseudogene TRBV3-2) and TRBJ1-3; TRBD1 aligns across 9 bases. Sequencing was done on a sample of PBMCs or T cells enriched from blood (not recorded which). The CDR3 DNA is TGTGCCAGCAGCCAAGGATACCGGGACAGGGAAGGTCACACCATATATTTT. Protein product: CASSQGYRDREGHTIYF.